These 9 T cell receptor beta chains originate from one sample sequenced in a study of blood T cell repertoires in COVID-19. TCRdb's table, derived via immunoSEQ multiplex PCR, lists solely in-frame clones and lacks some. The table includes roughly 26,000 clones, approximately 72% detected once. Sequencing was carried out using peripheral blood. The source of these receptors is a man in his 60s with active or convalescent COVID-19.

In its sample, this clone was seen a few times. The CDR3: CASSARGLDNEKLFF. CDR3 DNA: TGTGCCAGCAGCGCCAGGGGCCTGGATAATGAAAAACTGTTTTTT. V gene TRBV5-4 combines with J gene TRBJ1-4, with D maybe TRBD1 (6 bases). V lost 4 bases to trimming and J lost 4 bases, with 14 bases between them. Per germline, CDR1 SGHNT and CDR2 YYREEE (reference sequence). The CDR3 loop spans 15 amino acids.

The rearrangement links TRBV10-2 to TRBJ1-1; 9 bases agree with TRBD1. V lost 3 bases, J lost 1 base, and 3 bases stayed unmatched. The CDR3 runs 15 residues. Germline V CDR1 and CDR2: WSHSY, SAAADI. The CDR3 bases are TGCGCCAGCAGTGATAGACAGGGGGGGAACACTGAAGCTTTCTTT. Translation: CASSDRQGGNTEAFF.

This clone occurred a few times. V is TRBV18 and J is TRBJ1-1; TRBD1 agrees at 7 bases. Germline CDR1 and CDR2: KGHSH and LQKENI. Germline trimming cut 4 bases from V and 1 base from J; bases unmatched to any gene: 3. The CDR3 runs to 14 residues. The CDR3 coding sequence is TGTGCCAGCTCACGTGGGACAGAGAACACTGAAGCTTTCTTT. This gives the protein CASSRGTENTEAFF. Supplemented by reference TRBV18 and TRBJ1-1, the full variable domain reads NAGVMQNPRHLVRRRGQEARLRCSPMKGHSHVYWYRQLPEEGLKFMVYLQKENIIDESGMPKERFSAEFPKEGPSILRIQQVVRGDSAAYFCASSRGTENTEAFFGQGTRLTVV.

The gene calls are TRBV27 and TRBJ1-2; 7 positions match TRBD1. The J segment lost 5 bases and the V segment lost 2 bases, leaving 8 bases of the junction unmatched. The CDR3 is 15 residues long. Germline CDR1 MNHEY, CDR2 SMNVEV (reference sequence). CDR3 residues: CASSLSTGDRYGYTF. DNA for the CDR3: TGTGCCAGCAGTTTAAGCACAGGGGATCGGTATGGCTACACCTTC.

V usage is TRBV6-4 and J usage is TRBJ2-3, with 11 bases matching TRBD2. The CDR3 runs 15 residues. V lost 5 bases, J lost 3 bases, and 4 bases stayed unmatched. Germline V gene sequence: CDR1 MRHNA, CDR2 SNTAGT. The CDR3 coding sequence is TGTGCCAGCAGTTCTACTAGCGGGGGTACAGATACGCAGTATTTT. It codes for CASSSTSGGTDTQYF.

CDR3 sequence: CASSLRGFVSPLHF. DNA of the CDR3: TGTGCCAGCAGTTTAAGGGGTTTTGTTTCACCCCTCCACTTT. V is TRBV28 and J is TRBJ1-6, with D possibly matching TRBD1 (5 bases). The CDR3 contains 14 residues. The germline V gene encodes CDR1 MDHEN and CDR2 SYDVKM. Trimming took 2 bases from V and 9 from J, leaving 11 bases between them.

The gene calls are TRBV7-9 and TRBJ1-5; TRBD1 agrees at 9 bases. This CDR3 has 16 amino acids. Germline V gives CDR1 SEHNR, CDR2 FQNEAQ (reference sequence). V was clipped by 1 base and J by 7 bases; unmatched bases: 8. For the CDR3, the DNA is TGTGCCAGCAGCTTAGGATTAGGGACAGGGTACCAGCCCCAGCATTTT. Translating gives CASSLGLGTGYQPQHF.

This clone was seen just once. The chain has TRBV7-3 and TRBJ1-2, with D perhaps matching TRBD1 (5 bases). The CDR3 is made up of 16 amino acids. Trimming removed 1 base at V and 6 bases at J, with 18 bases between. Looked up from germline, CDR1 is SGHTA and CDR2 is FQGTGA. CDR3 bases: TGTGCCAGCAGCTTAAAGAATATGGGGGGTATAGATGGCTACACCTTC. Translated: CASSLKNMGGIDGYTF. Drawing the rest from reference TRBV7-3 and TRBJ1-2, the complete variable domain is GAGVSQTPSNKVTEKGKYVELRCDPISGHTALYWYRQSLGQGPEFLIYFQGTGAADDSGLPNDRFFAVRPEGSVSTLKIQRTERGDSAVYLCASSLKNMGGIDGYTFGSGTRLTVV.

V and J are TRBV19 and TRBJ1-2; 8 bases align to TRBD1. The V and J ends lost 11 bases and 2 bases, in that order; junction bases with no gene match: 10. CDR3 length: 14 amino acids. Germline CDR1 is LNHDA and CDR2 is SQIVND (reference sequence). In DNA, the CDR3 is TGTGCCGCTTGGACAGGGAGGCACAACTATGGCTACACCTTC. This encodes CAAWTGRHNYGYTF.